A selection of T cell receptor beta chains follows, all from one sample in a study of T cell repertoires in cytomegalovirus infection. A single record per CDR3 protein comes from TCRdb applying MiXCR to the reads. The sample lists roughly 800,000 distinct CDR3 sequences, roughly 28% occurring once. For these TCRs, the target antigens are not known. The sequencing here drew on cultured CD8+ T cells from PBMCs, taken from culture after CMV antigen stimulation. The receptors were gathered from a human donor in good health (CMV status not recorded). Some clones in this sample may be carry-over from other donors' samples. Both conserved end residues are part of each CDR3. D genes are given only for firm matches. Clone size is given for some rows only: seen once, a few or many times, or a class if the clone is expanded.

clone size,D gene,J gene,V gene,CDR3 DNA,CDR3 protein
.,.,TRBJ1-2,TRBV12-3/TRBV12-4,TGTGCCAGCAGTTTCTGGGGGGCGGATGGCTACACCTTC,CASSFWGADGYTF
few,.,TRBJ2-3,TRBV7-7,TGTGCTAGCAGCATCTCTCGCGGCACAGATACGCAGTATTTT,CASSISRGTDTQYF
few,.,TRBJ1-3,TRBV3-1,TGTGCCAGCATCCTCTCCCGGGGCTCTGGAAACACCATATATTTT,CASILSRGSGNTIYF
.,.,TRBJ1-1,TRBV7-6,TGTGCCAGCAGCTTAACCCGAGTAGGACCCACTGAAGCTTTCTTT,CASSLTRVGPTEAFF
.,.,TRBJ2-1,TRBV28,TGTGCCAGCAGGCCGACACTGCATCCTTACTCTCTCGATGAGCAGTTCTTC,CASRPTLHPYSLDEQFF
.,.,TRBJ2-1,TRBV12-5,TGTGCTAGTGGTTTCCGGGGGTTTAATGACAATGAGCAGTTCTTC,CASGFRGFNDNEQFF
few,.,TRBJ2-2,TRBV5-1,TGCGCCAGCAGCTTCGATGGGAGCCCAGGCAGGGACACCGGGGAGCTGTTTTTT,CASSFDGSPGRDTGELFF
.,.,TRBJ1-2,TRBV7-9,TGTGCCAGCAGCTTAGGTTGGGGGCCAGATGGCTACACCTTC,CASSLGWGPDGYTF
few,.,TRBJ2-1,TRBV28,TGTGCCAGCAGCCGCCCAGGAGGGCCTAAATTCAATGAGCAGTTCTTC,CASSRPGGPKFNEQFF
few,TRBD2,TRBJ2-3,TRBV7-9,TGTGCCAGCAGCCCCCGGGGGGAATTAGATACGCAGTATTTT,CASSPRGELDTQYF
.,TRBD2,TRBJ2-1,TRBV19,TGTGCCAGTAGTGCAGCGGGGGGGCCGTACAATGAGCAGTTCTTC,CASSAAGGPYNEQFF
.,.,TRBJ2-7,TRBV15,TGTGCCACCAGCAGTAGTGCCGAGCAGTACTTC,CATSSSAEQYF
.,.,TRBJ2-1,TRBV19,TGTGCCAGTAGTACTTCTGGGCTAGCCTACAATGAGCAGTTCTTC,CASSTSGLAYNEQFF
.,TRBD1,TRBJ1-1,TRBV5-1,TGCGCCAGCAGCTTGAGGCAGGGGGAGAACACTGAAGCTTTCTTT,CASSLRQGENTEAFF
many,TRBD1,TRBJ1-5,TRBV7-2,TGTGCCAGCAGCCCAATCACAGGGGGTGGGAATCAGCCCCAGCATTTT,CASSPITGGGNQPQHF
.,.,TRBJ2-1,TRBV20-1,TGCAGTGCTTGGGGCCTCTACAATGAGCAGTTCTTC,CSAWGLYNEQFF
many,TRBD1,TRBJ2-1,TRBV7-3,TGTGCCAGCGGACAGGGGTCGGTCAATGAGCAGTTCTTC,CASGQGSVNEQFF
.,.,TRBJ2-1,TRBV10-3,TGTGCCATCAGTGAGTCGTGGACTTTAAATGAGCAGTTCTTC,CAISESWTLNEQFF
few,.,TRBJ2-7,TRBV13,TGTGCCAGCAGCTTGGGGTTTGGCGACGAGCAGTACTTC,CASSLGFGDEQYF
few,.,TRBJ1-2,TRBV12-5,TGTGCTAGTGGTTTGCGGGGGCGCGGGGGCTACACCTTC,CASGLRGRGGYTF
few,.,TRBJ1-3,TRBV10-3,TGTGCCATCAGTGAGTCGAAGGGAACTGGAAACACCATATATTTT,CAISESKGTGNTIYF
few,TRBD2,TRBJ2-3,TRBV7-9,TGTGCCAGCACCTCGGGAGCGGGGGATCTATATACGCAGTATTTT,CASTSGAGDLYTQYF
few,TRBD1,TRBJ2-7,TRBV20-1,TGCAGTGCTCTGACAGGGGGCGAGCAGTACTTC,CSALTGGEQYF
.,.,TRBJ1-1,TRBV5-6,TGTGCCAGCAGCCCCGTGGGCCACTGGACTGAAGCTTTCTTT,CASSPVGHWTEAFF
few,.,TRBJ1-1,TRBV4-1,TGCGCCAGCAGCCCAGAGGCAGGGAACACAGAAGCTTTCTTT,CASSPEAGNTEAFF
many,TRBD1,TRBJ1-5,TRBV20-1,TGCAGTGCCCTAATACAGGGGGCCCATCAGCCCCAGCATTTT,CSALIQGAHQPQHF
.,.,TRBJ1-4,TRBV4-1,TGCGCCAGCAGCCAAGTTGGTAATGAAAAACTGTTTTTT,CASSQVGNEKLFF
.,TRBD1,TRBJ1-2,TRBV28,TGTGCCAGCAGTAAAGGGACAGCGGGGCGTCGCCTGAACTATGGCTACACCTTC,CASSKGTAGRRLNYGYTF
few,.,TRBJ2-7,TRBV27,TGTGCCAGTAACCTCGGGGGCGAGCAGTACTTC,CASNLGGEQYF
.,.,TRBJ1-2,TRBV6-2/TRBV6-3,.,CASSSSGSNDGYTF
.,TRBD2,TRBJ2-1,TRBV28,TGTGCCAGCAGACTAGCGGGGGGGGTCTACAATGAGCAGTTCTTC,CASRLAGGVYNEQFF
.,.,TRBJ2-7,TRBV9,TGTGCCAGCAGCGTAGGGGGGTCCGAGCAGTACTTC,CASSVGGSEQYF
.,TRBD2,TRBJ2-1,TRBV5-5,TGTGCCAGCAGCTTGGCGCTAGCGGGGTCGTACAATGAGCAGTTCTTC,CASSLALAGSYNEQFF
many,.,TRBJ1-4,TRBV12-3/TRBV12-4,TGTGCCAGCAGTTTCAGTCCGTGGGCCGAAAGCGAAAAACTGTTTTTT,CASSFSPWAESEKLFF
.,TRBD1,TRBJ2-5,TRBV28,TGTGCCAGCAGTACCAGGGGGCTGGAGACCCAGTACTTC,CASSTRGLETQYF
once,.,TRBJ1-1,TRBV6-6,TGTGCCAGCAGCCGGGACATTATAGAAGCTTTCTTT,CASSRDIIEAFF
many,TRBD2,TRBJ2-1,TRBV9,TGTGCCAGCAGCGTCGGGACTAGCGGGAGGTACAATGAGCAGTTCTTC,CASSVGTSGRYNEQFF
few,.,TRBJ2-1,TRBV7-6,TGTGCCAGCAGCTTAGCGGGGCGGGAACACAATGAGCAGTTCTTC,CASSLAGREHNEQFF
few,.,TRBJ1-1,TRBV15,TGTGCCACCAGCAGAGATGCGAACACTGAAGCTTTCTTT,CATSRDANTEAFF
few,.,TRBJ1-1,TRBV27,TGTGCCAGCAGCTTACCCGGGGCTGAAGCTTTCTTT,CASSLPGAEAFF
.,TRBD1,TRBJ1-5,TRBV27,TGTGCCAGCAGTTCCGGGACAGGGGTCTTTCCCCAGCATTTT,CASSSGTGVFPQHF
.,.,TRBJ2-5,TRBV19,TGTGCCAGTAGCTACAGGGTGGGCCTCCAAGAGACCCAGTACTTC,CASSYRVGLQETQYF
many,.,TRBJ2-5,TRBV7-2,TGTGCCAGCAGCTCCCTGAGGACGCTTCAAGAGACCCAGTACTTC,CASSSLRTLQETQYF
.,.,TRBJ2-3,TRBV29-1,TGCAGCGTTGCCGAAGGGTGGGTAACAGATACGCAGTATTTT,CSVAEGWVTDTQYF
few,.,TRBJ1-5,TRBV28,TGTGCCAGCAGTTTTACCGCAAAGTTGCATTTT,CASSFTAKLHF
.,.,TRBJ2-3,TRBV20-1,TGCAGTGCTTGGACGCCGCCGGCCTCCTCTGGGGCAGATACGCAGTATTTT,CSAWTPPASSGADTQYF
few,TRBD1,TRBJ1-1,TRBV2,TGTGCCAGCAAAACGGATGGAGGGACAGGGGTGTGGAACACTGAAGCTTTCTTT,CASKTDGGTGVWNTEAFF
.,TRBD1,TRBJ1-6,TRBV4-1,TGCGCCAGCAGCCAAGTCGGACAGGGGGCGAATAATTCACCCCTCCACTTT,CASSQVGQGANNSPLHF
few,.,TRBJ2-7,TRBV12-3/TRBV12-4,TGTGCCAGCAGTTTAGTGGGACCTAGGGAGTACGAGCAGTACTTC,CASSLVGPREYEQYF
.,.,TRBJ2-4,TRBV19,TGTGCCAGTAGTATCTCATACGGGAGAAAAAACATTCAGTACTTC,CASSISYGRKNIQYF
few,.,TRBJ2-5,TRBV5-1,TGCGCCAGCAGCCGCCACCAAGAGACCCAGTACTTC,CASSRHQETQYF
.,.,TRBJ1-5,TRBV20-1,TGCAGTGCTAGTAATCTACGGAGTAGCAATCAGCCCCAGCATTTT,CSASNLRSSNQPQHF
.,TRBD1,TRBJ2-7,TRBV5-1,TGCGCCAGCAGCCAGAGACAGGGCGGGTCCTACGAGCAGTACTTC,CASSQRQGGSYEQYF
many,.,TRBJ2-7,TRBV6-1,TGTGCCAGCAACCTACCGGACAGACCCTACGAGCAGTACTTC,CASNLPDRPYEQYF
.,.,TRBJ1-6,TRBV27,TGTGCCAGCAGTCTCCCGAGACGAAATTCACCCCTCCACTTT,CASSLPRRNSPLHF
few,TRBD2,TRBJ2-4,TRBV7-9,TGTGCCAGCAGCCTCCCGGACGGGACTAGGGACGGGAACATTCAGTACTTC,CASSLPDGTRDGNIQYF
.,.,TRBJ1-1,TRBV28,TGTGCCGCTGACCTGGGCCTGAACACTGAAGCTTTCTTT,CAADLGLNTEAFF
.,TRBD1,TRBJ1-1,TRBV6-6,TGTGCCAGCAGCCTCTCGCTTCACAGGGGCATGCTGAACACTGAAGCTTTCTTT,CASSLSLHRGMLNTEAFF
few,.,TRBJ2-5,TRBV12-3/TRBV12-4,TGTGCCAGCACCGGCCGCGGGGCTCAAGAGACCCAGTACTTC,CASTGRGAQETQYF
.,.,TRBJ2-5,TRBV28,TGTGCCAGCAGTTTAGGGAGTCGACAGCGTCAAACGTTACAAGAGACCCAGTACTTC,CASSLGSRQRQTLQETQYF